The 14 T cell receptor beta chains reported below all come from one sample, sequenced in a study of vaccination effects on CD4 cells after COVID-19. The antigens these receptors bind are not known. Viral peptide pool expansion of antigen-specific CD4+ T cells preceded sequencing in the ViraFEST assay. Cultured cells yielded isolated CD4+ T cells after around 9 days. Two doses of BNT162b2 or mRNA-1273 vaccine were administered to participants. The assay was immunoSEQ multiplex PCR, and TCRdb's table has in-frame clones only and misses some. The sample includes approximately 25,000 clones, over 75% of them seen just once. The sequences come from CD4+ T cells from PBMCs cultured with SARS-CoV-2 spike peptides, collected after COVID-19 vaccination. The receptors here all came from a human donor who received a COVID-19 vaccine. Some clones in this sample may be carry-over from other donors' samples.

This chain joins TRBV20-1 and TRBJ1-4, with D possibly matching TRBD1 (6 bases). The CDR3 contains 10 residues. The germline V gene encodes CDR1 DFQATT and CDR2 SNEGSKA (reference sequence). CDR3 amino acids: CRSRGEKLFF. The CDR3 bases are TGCAGGTCCAGGGGCGAAAAACTGTTTTTT.

V is TRBV12-3 or TRBV12-4 and J is TRBJ1-5; D remains ambiguous. The CDR3 has 12 amino acids. The V and J ends lost 5 bases and 2 bases respectively, with 4 bases between them. The CDR3 sequence: CASSPRNQPQHF. The DNA of the CDR3 is TGTGCCAGCAGTCCCCGCAATCAGCCCCAGCATTTT.

The gene calls are TRBV5-1 and TRBJ1-2; D is possibly TRBD1 (5 bases). Germline CDR1 and CDR2: SGHRS and YFSETQ. Trimming shortened V by 4 bases and J by 1 base, and 8 bases separated the two germline ends. The CDR3 sequence is 13 residues long. The CDR3 loop is CASSEQGNYGYTF. Written as DNA, the CDR3 is TGCGCCAGCAGCGAGCAGGGTAACTATGGCTACACCTTC.

This clone occurred once. The J gene is TRBJ2-3, the V gene TRBV4-1; 9 positions agree with TRBD2. This CDR3 has 16 residues. Per germline, CDR1 MGHRA and CDR2 YSYEKL. The J segment lost 10 bases and the V segment lost 3 bases, leaving 14 bases of the junction unmatched. CDR3 DNA: TGCGCCAGCAGCCACCCGGGGACTAGCCCACTCTGGGCGCAGTATTTT. Its translation is CASSHPGTSPLWAQYF.

J is TRBJ2-3 and V is TRBV7-9; D possibly uses TRBD1 or TRBD2 (5 bases each). This CDR3 comprises 14 residues. V lost 8 bases to trimming and J lost 1 base, with 13 bases between them. The germline gives CDR1 SEHNR, CDR2 FQNEAQ (reference sequence). CDR3 DNA: TGTGCCAGCGTCCCAACGGGGCGCACAGATACGCAGTATTTT. Residues: CASVPTGRTDTQYF.

CDR3 in DNA: TGTGCCAGCAGCAACACGGGGGGATCTGGCAATCAGCCCCAGCATTTT. This codes for CASSNTGGSGNQPQHF. This chain connects TRBV2 to TRBJ1-5; D is possibly TRBD1 (5 bases). Trimming removed 6 bases from V and 2 bases from J, with 17 bases in between. CDR3 length: 16 residues. Germline CDR1 reads SNHLY; CDR2 reads FYNNEI.

The V gene is TRBV18, the J gene TRBJ1-2; D remains ambiguous. This CDR3 is 16 amino acids long. Looked up from germline, CDR1 is KGHSH and CDR2 is LQKENI. The V gene lost 5 bases and the J gene lost 6 bases, with 22 bases spanning the gap. This chain's CDR3 is CASSSAQLGSANGYTF. For the CDR3, the DNA is TGTGCCAGCTCATCCGCGCAGCTCGGGTCGGCAAATGGCTACACCTTC.

The V call is TRBV3-1 (or the pseudogene TRBV3-2), the J call TRBJ1-3; maybe TRBD1 (6 bases). Deletions cut 6 bases from V and 7 bases from J, with 16 bases between. The CDR3 has 14 residues. CDR1 and CDR2 (germline): LGHDT, YNNKEL (reference sequence). CDR3 nucleotide sequence: TGTGCCAGCAGACGTACAGGGTTTAGGAACACCATATATTTT. This codes for CASRRTGFRNTIYF.

The genes are TRBV28 and TRBJ2-5, with TRBD1 matching over 10 bases. Germline CDR1 and CDR2: MDHEN and SYDVKM. This CDR3 has 16 residues. V was clipped by 1 base and J by 5 bases; unmatched bases: 7. CDR3 loop: CASSLSGQGFWETQYF. The DNA of the CDR3 is TGTGCCAGCAGTTTATCGGGACAGGGGTTTTGGGAGACCCAGTACTTC.

The chain uses TRBV5-4 and TRBJ2-1; a weak D match, TRBD2 (7 bases). Deletions cut 4 bases from V and 3 bases from J, with 20 bases between. CDR1 and CDR2 (germline): SGHNT, YYREEE (reference sequence). The CDR3 loop spans 17 amino acids. The CDR3 DNA reads TGTGCCAGCAGCCAAGGAGGAGGGGGGGTCAGCTACAATGAGCAGTTCTTC. Translating it yields CASSQGGGGVSYNEQFF.

This clone appeared a single time. V is TRBV7-3 and J is TRBJ2-3; 14 bases line up with TRBD2. J was trimmed by 1 base and V by 5 bases; bases with no gene match: 5. Germline V gene data show CDR1 as SGHTA and CDR2 as FQGTGA. The CDR3 loop spans 17 amino acids. The CDR3 nucleotides read TGTGCCAGCAGCCGAGGACTAGCGGGGGGTGGCACAGATACGCAGTATTTT. Protein: CASSRGLAGGGTDTQYF. The full variable domain, completed using reference TRBV7-3 and TRBJ2-3, is GAGVSQTPSNKVTEKGKYVELRCDPISGHTALYWYRQSLGQGPEFLIYFQGTGAADDSGLPNDRFFAVRPEGSVSTLKIQRTERGDSAVYLCASSRGLAGGGTDTQYFGPGTRLTVL.

This clone occurred once. This chain joins TRBV5-4 and TRBJ2-5, with 9 bases fitting TRBD1. CDR1 and CDR2 from the germline V gene are SGHNT and YYREEE (reference sequence). Losses at the gene ends were 3 bases for V and 4 bases for J; bases not matched to a gene: 7. This CDR3 is 15 amino acids long. CDR3 DNA sequence: TGTGCCAGCAGCTCGGGACAGGGAGGCGGAGAGACCCAGTACTTC. Amino acids: CASSSGQGGGETQYF.

The gene calls are TRBV6-5 and TRBJ2-1; D is uncertain. This CDR3 contains 13 residues. Between the trimmed V and J ends, which lost 5 bases and 2 bases, there was a span of 7 bases. Germline V gene lookup returns CDR1 MNHEY and CDR2 SVGAGI. CDR3 sequence (DNA): TGTGCCAGCAGTAGAGACACCTACAATGAGCAGTTCTTC. Encoded protein: CASSRDTYNEQFF.

This chain connects TRBV18 to TRBJ2-7; D possibly corresponds to TRBD2 (6 bases). The CDR3 runs 12 residues. V lost 3 bases and J 6 bases, leaving 9 bases between the germline ends. Germline-derived CDR1 and CDR2 are KGHSH and LQKENI. In DNA form, the CDR3 reads TGTGCCAGCTCACCCGGGGGAGCCGAGCAGTACGTC. Residues: CASSPGGAEQYV.